The text below deals with one TCR beta chain. What it recognizes is unknown. V lost 4 bases to trimming and J lost 0 bases, with 19 bases between them. CDR3 size: 17 residues. Germline lookup yields CDR1 SGHRS and CDR2 YFSETQ. Time point: cycle 4 day 1 (C4D1), after 6 weeks of nivolumab. Following autologous stem cell transplantation, relapse occurred in every patient, and exposure to brentuximab vedotin varied. Purified CD4+ T cells were obtained from thawed PBMCs through magnetic negative selection. TCRdb's copy holds only in-frame clones and misses some; the assay was immunoSEQ multiplex PCR. The sample includes approximately 1,900 clones, approximately 86% seen only once; the top ten take 38%. The sample belongs to a study of PD-1 blockade in classical Hodgkin lymphoma. Findings of the study overall: Undefined causes, possibly disease activity or prior therapy, underlie the repertoire differences. Newly diagnosed patients had baseline TCR diversity that was reportedly lower than that of healthy donors.

The chain is built from TRBV5-1 and TRBJ1-1; the D gene is possibly TRBD1 (5 bases). The input for sequencing was CD4+ T cells from blood, taken before the fourth cycle of nivolumab. This TCR derives from a human donor with classical Hodgkin lymphoma. The CDR3 sequence is CASSARRGTGMNTEAFF. The CDR3 nucleotides read TGCGCCAGCAGCGCAAGGCGCGGGACGGGCATGAACACTGAAGCTTTCTTT. The entire variable domain, with the rest obtained from reference TRBV5-1 and TRBJ1-1, is as follows: KAGVTQTPRYLIKTRGQQVTLSCSPISGHRSVSWYQQTPGQGLQFLFEYFSETQRNKGNFPGRFSGRQFSNSRSEMNVSTLELGDSALYLCASSARRGTGMNTEAFFGQGTRLTVV.